This T cell receptor beta chain derives from a study of T cells expressing NK-cell markers. About the study: Among eight sequenced donors, seven carried HCMV seropositivity while one was seronegative. General observations from the study: Six of the donors carried dominant NKG2C+ clonotypes that took up 1.0-7.0% of their CD8+ T cells. These clonotypes additionally ranked first within the CD3+CD56-NKG2C+ fraction of a few donors.

A word on this clonotype: The antigen remains undetermined.

Reprocessing the 5' RACE reads, TCRdb reports a single entry for every CDR3 protein and omits DNA. This sample's clone table lists 500,000 to 700,000 distinct CDR3 sequences. This CDR3 spans 16 amino acids. The chain couples TRBV12-3 or TRBV12-4 to TRBJ2-2; TCRdb outputs TRBD2, but without DNA this stays unchecked. This clonotype was obtained from a man between 18 and 35 years old in good health. Sequencing input: blood T cells: a sorted CD56 or NKG2C T cell subset, CD4+ or CD8+ T cells, or bulk PBMC T cells (not recorded which). The CDR3 loop reads CASSLLAGDSTGELFF.